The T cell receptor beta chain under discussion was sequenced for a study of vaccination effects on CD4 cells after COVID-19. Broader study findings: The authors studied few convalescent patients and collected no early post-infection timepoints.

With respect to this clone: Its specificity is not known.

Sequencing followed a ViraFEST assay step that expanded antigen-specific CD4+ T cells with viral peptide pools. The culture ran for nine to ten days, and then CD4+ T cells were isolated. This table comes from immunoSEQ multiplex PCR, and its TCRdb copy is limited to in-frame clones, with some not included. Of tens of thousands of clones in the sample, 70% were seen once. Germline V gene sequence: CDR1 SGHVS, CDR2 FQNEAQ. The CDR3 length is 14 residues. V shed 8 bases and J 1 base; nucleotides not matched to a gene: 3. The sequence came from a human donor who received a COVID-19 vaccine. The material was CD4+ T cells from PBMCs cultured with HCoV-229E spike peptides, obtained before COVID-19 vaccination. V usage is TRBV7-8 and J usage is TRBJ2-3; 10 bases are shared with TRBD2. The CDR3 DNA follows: TGTGCCAGCTTTGGACTAGCGGGCACAGATACGCAGTATTTT. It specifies CASFGLAGTDTQYF.